The present T cell receptor beta chain was sequenced within a study of siplizumab effects on memory and regulatory T cells. Study outcomes and limitations: The study found that siplizumab significantly reduced alloreactive sequences traceable to unstimulated CD4+ memory cells. Naive T cells seemed more diverse than memory cells; they also seemed major alloresponse contributors. For siplizumab cultures, the suppressive function of their proliferating Tregs was not confirmed. Of the proliferating CD4+ or CD8+ clones, roughly 75-96% lacked a naive or memory phenotype that could be assigned.

The germline V gene has CDR1 MNHEY and CDR2 SMNVEV (reference sequence). With 6 bases clipped from V and 1 base from J, the junction kept 10 bases outside the gene matches. The CDR3 covers 16 residues. The data were produced by immunoSEQ multiplex PCR, yet TCRdb's version contains in-frame clones alone and is incomplete. The sample has over 65,000 clones; 85% to 95% are singletons. Details on this clone: Its target is unknown.

This clonotype originated in a human donor in good health. Material for sequencing was CD8+ T cells sorted from blood. This rearrangement joins TRBV27 to TRBJ2-7; 9 bases are a match to TRBD1. CDR3 nucleotide sequence: TGTGCCAGCAGCCTCTCCGACAGGGGGGCTTCCTACGAGCAGTACTTC. Protein product: CASSLSDRGASYEQYF.